This T cell receptor (beta chain) was identified in a study of cytomegalovirus exposure and HLA in healthy donors (dated by TCRdb to 2017 to 2019). For the wider study: In an earlier analysis of around 540 of the donors, roughly 300 Gb of sequence data and 100 million or so unique TCR beta sequences from about 179 million T cells were reported. The number of donors typed differed by locus, with roughly 620-640 for A, B, C, DRB1 and DQB1, over 500 for DQA1, some 570 for DPA1, and some 470 for DPB1. Of the roughly 400 genotyped donors, approximately 81% were placed in the genetic ancestry cluster associated with self-reported Caucasian donors. Every repertoire in the discovery cohort had been generated on one and the same sequencing platform. Donor age, sex, ethnicity and CMV serostatus were compiled together with the repertoire data. To study patterns of TCR occurrence, a later analysis re-analyzed previously published TCR beta repertoires from 550 to 800 donors and added high-resolution HLA genotyping. Genome-wide SNP genotypes for about 60% of the 666 donors were used in a later genetic analysis, which treated that subset as a discovery cohort. Using immunosequencing, the study profiled T cell repertoires from fewer than 850 subjects and related those repertoires to cytomegalovirus serostatus. Roughly 5 DR-DQ haplotypes were treated as single units for association and clustering because of strong linkage in the cohort. Rather than drawing on any new phenotypic data, the later analysis identified candidate immune exposures from TCR beta sequences and the way those sequences occurred across donors. Approximately 310 gigabases of sequencing data and approximately 92 million unique TCR sequences made up an early release that covered about 640 HLA-typed donors. Besides the first cohort of 666 subjects, a separate validation cohort made up of 120 different subjects was used. To decide whether each TCR beta V gene segment behaved as functional or pseudogenic, an earlier analysis of some 540 of the donors relied on high-throughput TCR beta sequencing. The study aimed to test whether signatures of past pathogen exposure could be identified by cataloging public T cell receptors. To predict cytomegalovirus infection status, the study brought together high-throughput TCR immunosequencing, statistical association of individual TCRs with disease status, and machine learning. On average, around 230,000 unique TCR beta nucleotide sequences were sequenced per donor among 398 genotyped donors of the cohort, with approximately 18% of those sequences being non-productive. Both class I and class II loci were covered by HLA typing, at four-digit resolution. General findings and caveats noted by the study authors: It was suggested by the authors that the approach could potentially be generalized to other disease states and immunological phenotypes. An association between a missense DCLRE1C variant and V-gene and J-gene trimming of TCR beta chains was found in a later genetic analysis and replicated in an independent cohort. A later analysis found that HLA-associated TCR beta chains were more clonally expanded and had lower generation probabilities than equally common non-associated chains. Seventeen rarely observed V segments, including chromosome 9 orphons, were excluded from the earlier analysis of almost 600 of the donors because counts were too low. Some IMGT-functional V segments, including TRBV6-2 and TRBV6-3, could not be distinguished by the 87-base-pair reads and were therefore excluded. According to a later analysis, parvovirus B19, influenza, CMV and Epstein-Barr virus appeared linked to several top co-occurrence clusters. Linkage disequilibrium might explain the correlated functional status among segregating V segments, but an unknown experimental factor could not be ruled out. The sequencing pipeline was judged likely to have produced a cluster of highly shared sequence variants as a technical artifact. In both the original and validation cohorts, the classifier was reported to diagnose cytomegalovirus status with high specificity and sensitivity. According to a later analysis, most CMV-associated TCR beta chains appeared to be HLA-restricted, and the HLA associations seemed to be driven largely by CMV exposure. At a false discovery rate of 0.05, a later analysis linked fewer than 20,000 TCR beta sequences to specific HLA alleles. Three of the identified cytomegalovirus-associated TCR beta chains were confirmed in vitro to be specific for cytomegalovirus antigens. In a later analysis, TCR association rates were found to vary across HLA loci, with the most associated TCRs seen for DRB1 alleles and the fewest for HLA-C alleles. Because HLA typing was unavailable for some donors at each locus, only the typed subset was used in association tests. Roughly uniform sequencing depth across donors was assumed in presence/absence analyses, although this assumption may not hold. The cohort was sequenced for TCR beta chains only, and without alpha or paired-chain data the features that could be detected were limited. A total of some 180 TCR beta chains were listed by the study as associated with cytomegalovirus. While some public TCRs were present in many individuals, most TCR sequences turned up only very rarely across donors. When HLA alleles, especially DR and DQ, strongly co-occurred, attributing TCR associations to individual alleles was difficult. A further reported finding was that TCR beta sequences accurately predicted the HLA-A and HLA-B alleles for most subjects in the first cohort. An earlier analysis of approximately 540 of the donors showed that most TCR beta V segments appeared in productive rearrangements either about 90% or about 30% of the time, which broadly matched IMGT annotations. CMV serostatus was the only immune exposure information available for the cohort. A later genetic analysis reported fewer N-insertions in productive TCRs among donors in an Asian-associated ancestry cluster than the approximately 670-donor mean.

CDR1 SGHVS and CDR2 FQNEAQ were looked up in the germline V gene. The junction shows trimming of 6 bases on V and 4 bases on J, and the gene matches do not reach 8 bases of it. Including the terminal cysteine and phenylalanine, the CDR3 comprises 15 residues. Left in the record is the CDR3 DNA by itself, 45 bases read in frame from the first base. The cohort was made up of 666 healthy bone marrow donors. At the time of sampling, all cohort members were nominally healthy, though unrecorded immune exposures were likely present. The donor tested CMV seronegative and was one of the 352 seronegative cohort members. Each donor provided a peripheral blood sample, and peripheral blood mononuclear cells were used for TCR beta sequencing. The Qiagen DNeasy Blood Extraction Kit was used to extract genomic DNA from the blood cell samples. Notes on this clone: Which antigen it targets is not known. No much larger clone exists at a distance of one base, and base qualities are not known.

Libraries were constructed by the immunoSEQ multiplex PCR assay. For the multiplex PCR, a mixture combining 60 forward primers for TCR Vbeta segments and 13 reverse primers for TCR Jbeta segments was used. Amplification of the CDR3 region of rearranged TCR beta genes was performed with a multiplex PCR assay on genomic DNA. The Illumina HiSeq System was used to sequence the amplified TCR beta libraries as 87-base-pair reads. Concerning the study's data processing: A later analysis tallied approximately 87 million unique TCR beta chains across the 550 to 850 repertoires, and around 10 million of those chains were shared by two or more donors. Raw reads were error-corrected and collapsed into unique sequences by a nearest-neighbor algorithm in which closely related sequences were merged to remove PCR and sequencing errors. To assign V, D and J gene segments, CDR3 sequences were aligned to IMGT reference sequences. Each retained sequence needed at least a six-nucleotide match to both a V gene segment and a J gene segment. Rearrangements were called productive when the CDR3 lacked stop codons and stayed in frame with V and J; all others were non-productive. CDR3 was defined according to IMGT convention as the region running from the second conserved V-encoded cysteine to the conserved J-encoded phenylalanine. In an earlier analysis of around 640 of the donors, sequences lacking an unambiguous match to a single V gene segment were excluded. An earlier analysis of fewer than 750 of the donors classified V segments as functional when productive rearrangements were above 56.7% and as segregating when the standard deviation between donors was above 5%. A statistical classification framework was developed to diagnose cytomegalovirus status using the catalog of TCR beta chain sequences. In a later analysis, V and J genes were assigned by comparing TCR nucleotide sequences against IMGT/GENE-DB human TR gene sequences. A later analysis assigned CDR3 sequences and most-parsimonious VDJ recombination scenarios with the TCRdist pipeline. In a later analysis, every TCR beta chain was defined by the combination of its CDR3 amino acid sequence and its V-gene family, and reads without a unique V-gene family were dropped. To address suspected cross-contamination and a sequencing artifact, a later analysis removed a few hundred highly shared, low-generation-probability nucleotide sequences. A later analysis calculated a clonal expansion index for each public chain from normalized within-repertoire ranks of inferred template counts. In a later analysis, generation probabilities were computed with a VDJ recombination model fitted to out-of-frame rearrangements, and the resulting probabilities were checked against IGoR. A later analysis scored TCR-TCR, TCR-HLA and TCR-CMV co-occurrence with hypergeometric tests, applying a repertoire-size bias correction to TCR pairs. A later analysis estimated false discovery rates by permuting HLA or CMV assignments 20 times. In a later analysis, co-occurring TCRs were grouped using DBSCAN, and TCRdist sequence similarity was added for clustering within HLA-allele-positive subsets. Repertoires with fewer than 30,000 or more than 120,000 public chains, plus five repertoires with anomalous nucleotide sharing, were excluded from co-occurrence clustering. In its TCRdb copy, this immuneACCESS table keeps in-frame sequences only and misses some clones. Where compared with another copy, unresolved V genes explain less than half of these, and the others have no known cause. For V, J and clone size, that table is used; D and trimming come from the DNA. The sample table holds around 150,000 clones, of which around two thirds were seen once. Clones ranked in the top ten supply 2% to 3% of the sample.

The chain is encoded by TRBV7-8 joined to TRBJ2-5; a stretch of 10 junction bases matches TRBD2. The receptor was isolated from a woman aged 40 to 50 in good health and CMV-seronegative. The sample was PBMCs. The CDR3 corresponds to CASSRSGGDRETQYF. The DNA is as follows: TGTGCCAGCAGTCGCAGCGGGGGGGACCGAGAGACCCAGTACTTC.